The rows below give T cell receptor beta chains drawn from one sample of a study of chemoradiotherapy in HPV16-positive cancers. The protocol was immunoSEQ multiplex PCR, while the TCRdb copy is restricted to in-frame clones and leaves out a portion. This sample carries 65,000 to 80,000 clones, about nine tenths of them seen once, and the ten largest clones take under 4.5%. This specimen was blood, taken from a patient who underwent chemoradiotherapy. These receptors were obtained from a human donor with HPV-associated anogenital cancer. Both conserved end residues are part of each CDR3. Each record gives: J gene, D gene, V gene, clone size, CDR3 protein, CDR3 DNA. A D gene is named only where the DNA matches it firmly. Clone sizes are given selectively: once, few, many, or a class where the clone is expanded.

>TRBJ1-1|-|TRBV19|-
CASSIAAGQSGTEAFF
TGTGCCAGTAGTATAGCCGCAGGACAGTCGGGCACTGAAGCTTTCTTT
>TRBJ1-2|-|TRBV6-6|-
CASTRIPYGYTF
TGTGCCAGCACCCGAATCCCCTATGGCTACACCTTC
>TRBJ1-1|-|TRBV27|-
CASSLRVGSGEAFF
TGTGCCAGCAGCCTGAGGGTGGGCTCCGGTGAAGCTTTCTTT
>TRBJ2-1|-|TRBV11-3|-
CASSLIDNEQFF
TGTGCCAGCAGCTTAATCGACAATGAGCAGTTCTTC
>TRBJ2-7|TRBD1|TRBV28|-
CASSSWGQGPISYEQYF
TGTGCCAGCAGTTCGTGGGGACAGGGGCCAATTTCCTACGAGCAGTACTTC
>TRBJ2-3|-|TRBV4-2|-
CASSQDKRRTDTQYF
TGTGCCAGCAGCCAAGATAAGCGCAGGACAGATACGCAGTATTTT
>TRBJ2-7|-|TRBV6-5|-
CASSYGGAGVVYEQYF
TGTGCCAGCAGTTACGGGGGTGCAGGGGTCGTCTACGAGCAGTACTTC
>TRBJ2-2|-|TRBV29-1|-
CSGRSTGNGAGELFF
TGCAGCGGGAGGTCTACAGGAAACGGGGCCGGGGAGCTGTTTTTT
>TRBJ1-4|-|TRBV5-1|-
CASSLAQLNEKLFF
TGCGCCAGCAGCTTGGCGCAGCTTAATGAAAAACTGTTTTTT
>TRBJ1-2|TRBD1|TRBV7-3|-
CASSSGQGTGYTF
TGTGCCAGCAGCTCCGGACAGGGAACCGGCTACACCTTC
>TRBJ2-7|-|TRBV5-1|-
CASSSGSWDSYEQYF
TGCGCCAGCAGCTCAGGGTCGTGGGACTCCTACGAGCAGTACTTC
>TRBJ1-1|-|TRBV5-1|-
CASSLGGNTEAFF
TGCGCCAGCAGCTTGGGTGGGAACACTGAAGCTTTCTTT
>TRBJ2-7|TRBD1|TRBV29-1|-
CSVAQGAPYEQYF
TGCAGCGTTGCGCAGGGGGCCCCCTACGAGCAGTACTTC
>TRBJ2-5|-|TRBV7-2|once
CASSLGSRQETQYF
TGTGCCAGCAGCCTCGGGTCCCGTCAAGAGACCCAGTACTTC
>TRBJ2-6|-|TRBV19|-
CASSIQGFAGANVLTF
TGTGCCAGTAGTATACAGGGATTCGCTGGGGCCAACGTCCTGACTTTC
>TRBJ2-3|TRBD2|TRBV18|-
CASSPPGLATRGTDTQYF
TGTGCCAGCTCACCACCGGGACTAGCGACCCGGGGGACAGATACGCAGTATTTT
>TRBJ2-2|-|TRBV10-3|-
CAISEWDWRTGELFF
TGTGCCATCAGTGAGTGGGATTGGCGCACCGGGGAGCTGTTTTTT
>TRBJ2-1|TRBD2|TRBV19|-
CASSIIAGGPNEQFF
TGTGCCAGTAGTATCATAGCGGGAGGTCCCAATGAGCAGTTCTTC
>TRBJ1-2|TRBD1|TRBV19|medium-sized
CASILRPPGTGGAGSYGYTF
TGTGCCAGTATCCTACGGCCGCCGGGGACAGGGGGCGCCGGTAGCTATGGCTACACCTTC
>TRBJ1-1|-|TRBV4-1|-
CASSQGAGEHTEAFF
TGCGCCAGCAGCCAAGGGGCAGGGGAGCACACTGAAGCTTTCTTT
>TRBJ2-7|-|TRBV28|-
CASSFLGGSYEQYF
TGTGCCAGCAGTTTTTTGGGGGGCTCATACGAGCAGTACTTC
>TRBJ1-4|TRBD1|TRBV9|once
CASSVAPGGVEKLFF
TGTGCCAGCAGCGTAGCTCCAGGGGGAGTGGAAAAACTGTTTTTT
>TRBJ1-1|-|TRBV7-9|-
CASSLGTANTEAFF
TGTGCCAGCAGCTTAGGGACAGCGAACACTGAAGCTTTCTTT
>TRBJ2-7|TRBD2|TRBV14|few
CASSQEAVLAGWDYEQYF
TGTGCCAGCAGCCAAGAGGCCGTACTAGCGGGATGGGACTACGAGCAGTACTTC
>TRBJ2-3|TRBD1|TRBV10-3|-
CAIRTGEVTDTQYF
TGTGCCATCAGGACAGGGGAAGTTACAGATACGCAGTATTTT
>TRBJ1-1|-|TRBV6-1|-
CASSGGPGNLNTEAFF
TGTGCCAGCAGTGGTGGGCCGGGAAATTTGAACACTGAAGCTTTCTTT
>TRBJ1-5|TRBD1|TRBV6-5|-
CASSIMTGGQPQHF
TGTGCCAGCAGTATCATGACAGGGGGGCAGCCCCAGCATTTT
>TRBJ2-3|TRBD1|TRBV5-6|-
CASSLTGGGMDTQYF
TGTGCCAGCAGCCTAACAGGGGGCGGGATGGATACGCAGTATTTT
>TRBJ2-1|-|TRBV1|once
CTSSQDIASGSRDNEQFF
TGCACCAGCAGCCAAGATATCGCTAGCGGGAGTCGGGACAATGAGCAGTTCTTC
>TRBJ2-1|-|TRBV27|-
CATTDRNYNEQFF
TGTGCCACCACGGACAGAAATTACAATGAGCAGTTCTTC
>TRBJ2-2|-|TRBV10-3|-
CAISQNTGELFF
TGTGCCATCAGTCAGAACACCGGGGAGCTGTTTTTT